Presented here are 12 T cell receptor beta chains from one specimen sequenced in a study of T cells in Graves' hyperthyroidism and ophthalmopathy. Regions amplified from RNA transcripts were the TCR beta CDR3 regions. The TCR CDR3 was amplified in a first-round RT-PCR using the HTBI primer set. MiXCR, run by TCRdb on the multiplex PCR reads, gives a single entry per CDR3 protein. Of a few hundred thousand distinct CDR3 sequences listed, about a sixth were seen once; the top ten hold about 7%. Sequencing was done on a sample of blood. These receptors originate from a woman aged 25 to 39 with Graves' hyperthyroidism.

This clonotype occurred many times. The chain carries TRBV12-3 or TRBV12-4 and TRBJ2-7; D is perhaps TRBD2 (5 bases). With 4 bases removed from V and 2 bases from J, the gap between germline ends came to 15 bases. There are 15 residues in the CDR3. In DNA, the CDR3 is TGTGCCAGCAGTTCAAACCTACTGCGGGCCTACGAGCAGTACTTC. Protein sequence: CASSSNLLRAYEQYF.

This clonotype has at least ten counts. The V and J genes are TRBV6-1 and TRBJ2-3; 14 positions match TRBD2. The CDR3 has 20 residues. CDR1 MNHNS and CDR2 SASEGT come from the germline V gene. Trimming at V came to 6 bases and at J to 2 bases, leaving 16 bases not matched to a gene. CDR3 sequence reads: CASRTRLAGGPFKNTDTQYF. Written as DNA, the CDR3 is TGTGCCAGCAGAACCAGACTAGCGGGAGGGCCGTTTAAGAACACAGATACGCAGTATTTT.

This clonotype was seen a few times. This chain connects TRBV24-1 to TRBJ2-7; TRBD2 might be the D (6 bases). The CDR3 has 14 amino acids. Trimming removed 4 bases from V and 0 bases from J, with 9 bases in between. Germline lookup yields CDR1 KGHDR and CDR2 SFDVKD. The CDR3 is CATSEAGGSYEQYF. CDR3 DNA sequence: TGTGCCACCAGTGAGGCCGGGGGCTCCTACGAGCAGTACTTC.

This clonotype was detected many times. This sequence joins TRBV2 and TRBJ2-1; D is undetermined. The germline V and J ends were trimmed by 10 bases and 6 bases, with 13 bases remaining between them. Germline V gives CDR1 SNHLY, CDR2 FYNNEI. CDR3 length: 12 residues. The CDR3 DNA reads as TGTGCCACCGAAGGGATTATCAATGAGCAGTTCTTC. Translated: CATEGIINEQFF.

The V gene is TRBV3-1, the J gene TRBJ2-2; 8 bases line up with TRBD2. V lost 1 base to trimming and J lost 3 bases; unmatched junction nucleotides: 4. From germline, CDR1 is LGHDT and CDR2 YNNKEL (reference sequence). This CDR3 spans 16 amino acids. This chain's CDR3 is CASSQATGGYTGELFF. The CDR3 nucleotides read TGTGCCAGCAGCCAAGCTACGGGAGGGTACACCGGGGAGCTGTTTTTT.

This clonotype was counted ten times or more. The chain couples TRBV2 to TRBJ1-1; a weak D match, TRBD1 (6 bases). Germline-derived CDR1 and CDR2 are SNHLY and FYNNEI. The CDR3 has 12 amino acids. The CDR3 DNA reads TGTGTTGGGCAGGGGCCGAACACTGAAGCTTTCTTT. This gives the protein CVGQGPNTEAFF.

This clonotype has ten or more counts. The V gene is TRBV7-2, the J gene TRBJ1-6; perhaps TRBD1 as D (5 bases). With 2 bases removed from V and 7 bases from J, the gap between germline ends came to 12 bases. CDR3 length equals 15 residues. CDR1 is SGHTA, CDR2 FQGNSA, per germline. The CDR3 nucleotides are TGTGCCAGCAGCTTAACAGGCCGCCCCAATTCACCCCTCCACTTT. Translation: CASSLTGRPNSPLHF. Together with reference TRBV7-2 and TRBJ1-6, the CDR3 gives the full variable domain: GAGVSQSPSNKVTEKGKDVELRCDPISGHTALYWYRQSLGQGLEFLIYFQGNSAPDKSGLPSDRFSAERTGGSVSTLTIQRTQQEDSAVYLCASSLTGRPNSPLHFGNGTRLTVT.

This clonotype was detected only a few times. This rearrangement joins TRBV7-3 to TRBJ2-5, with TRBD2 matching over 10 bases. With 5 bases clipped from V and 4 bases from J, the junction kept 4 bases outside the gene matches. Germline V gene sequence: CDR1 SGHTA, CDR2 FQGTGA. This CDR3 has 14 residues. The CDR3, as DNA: TGTGCCAGCAGCCTTAGCGGGAGGACAGAGACCCAGTACTTC. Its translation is CASSLSGRTETQYF. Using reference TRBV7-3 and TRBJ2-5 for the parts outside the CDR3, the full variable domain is GAGVSQTPSNKVTEKGKYVELRCDPISGHTALYWYRQSLGQGPEFLIYFQGTGAADDSGLPNDRFFAVRPEGSVSTLKIQRTERGDSAVYLCASSLSGRTETQYFGPGTRLLVL.

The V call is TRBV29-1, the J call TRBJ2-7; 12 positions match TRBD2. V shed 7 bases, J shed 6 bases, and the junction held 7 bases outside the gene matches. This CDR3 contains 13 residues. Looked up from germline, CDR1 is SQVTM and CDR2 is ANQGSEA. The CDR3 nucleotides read TGCAGCGCTTGGGCTAGCGGGAGGGTCGAGCAGTACTTC. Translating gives CSAWASGRVEQYF.

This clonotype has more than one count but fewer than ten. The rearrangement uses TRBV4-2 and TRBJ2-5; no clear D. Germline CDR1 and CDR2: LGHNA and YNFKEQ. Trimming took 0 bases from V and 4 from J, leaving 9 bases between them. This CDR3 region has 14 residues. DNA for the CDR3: TGTGCCAGCAGCCAAGAGAGTTTAGGAGAGACCCAGTACTTC. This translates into CASSQESLGETQYF.

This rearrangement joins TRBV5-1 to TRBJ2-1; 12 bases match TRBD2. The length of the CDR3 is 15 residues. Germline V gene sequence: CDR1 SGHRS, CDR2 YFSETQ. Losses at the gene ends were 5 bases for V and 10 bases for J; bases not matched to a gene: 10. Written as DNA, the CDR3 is TGCGCCAGCAGTCCAAGGACTAGCGGGGCAAGGGAGCAGTTCTTC. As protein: CASSPRTSGAREQFF.

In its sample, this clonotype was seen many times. CDR3 in amino acids: CASSFGLLSSYNEQFF. CDR3 sequence (DNA): TGTGCCAGCTCATTTGGACTCCTGAGCTCCTACAATGAGCAGTTCTTC. The genes are TRBV18 and TRBJ2-1, with a tentative D call TRBD2 (5 bases). Trimming took off 5 bases at V and 0 bases at J, with 14 bases between the two ends. Looked up from germline, CDR1 is KGHSH and CDR2 is LQKENI. This CDR3 has 16 residues.